Below, 25 T cell receptor beta chains from the same sample are listed, as sequenced in a study of cytomegalovirus exposure and HLA in healthy donors. Measured with immunoSEQ multiplex PCR; TCRdb has only the in-frame clones, and not every one. This table holds roughly 190,000 clones, 86% found once. The specimen sequenced was PBMCs. All receptors derive from a young woman in good health and CMV-seronegative.

The rearrangement joins TRBV11-2 to TRBJ2-2; D possibly corresponds to TRBD1 (6 bases). The V and J ends lost 0 bases and 6 bases respectively, with 11 bases between them. Germline CDR1 and CDR2: SGHAT and FQNNGV. This CDR3 has 15 residues. CDR3 nucleotides: TGTGCCAGCAGCTTAGATTTGGGGGCGTCCGGGGAGCTGTTTTTT. Its protein is CASSLDLGASGELFF.

The chain combines TRBV2 with TRBJ2-5, with 12 bases identical to TRBD2. The CDR3 is made up of 17 amino acids. The germline gives CDR1 SNHLY, CDR2 FYNNEI. V dropped 7 bases and J dropped 5; count of bases not matched to a gene: 14. CDR3 in DNA: TGTGCCAGCATGCGACTAGCGGGGGCCCCCCTTCTTGAGACCCAGTACTTC. It yields the protein CASMRLAGAPLLETQYF.

The chain links TRBV10-3 to TRBJ2-7; TRBD1 matches at 9 bases. The germline gives CDR1 ENHRY, CDR2 SYGVKD. This CDR3 region has 18 residues. Trimming at V came to 2 bases and at J to 0 bases, leaving 11 bases not matched to a gene. Here the CDR3 DNA reads TGTGCCATCAGTGAGGGCATATATGGACAGGGGAGCTCCTACGAGCAGTACTTC. This gives the protein CAISEGIYGQGSSYEQYF.

The chain carries TRBV21-1 and TRBJ2-1; whether TRBD2, the table's D call, matches the DNA was not checked. TRBV21-1 is a pseudogene locus. This CDR3 has 21 residues. The CDR3 nucleotides read TGTGCCAGCAGCAAAGCCACTAGCGGGAACATCGAAATGAGCTCCTACAATGAGCAGTTCTTC. It codes for CASSKATSGNIEMSSYNEQFF.

The chain combines TRBV27 with TRBJ2-3; D unclear. Trimming left V 6 bases short and J 6 bases short, with 10 bases between. Germline assignment: CDR1 MNHEY and CDR2 SMNVEV (reference sequence). The CDR3 is 12 amino acids. The CDR3 DNA reads TGTGCCAGCAGGCCTACGCGGGATACGCAGTATTTT. Translation: CASRPTRDTQYF.

The CDR3 region is CAIRGTTGSYEQYF. The CDR3 coding sequence is TGTGCCATCAGGGGGACCACAGGGTCCTACGAGCAGTACTTC. The chain links TRBV10-3 to TRBJ2-7; D might be TRBD1 (6 bases). Germline V lookup: CDR1 ENHRY, CDR2 SYGVKD. With 6 bases removed from V and 1 base from J, the gap between germline ends came to 13 bases. The length of the CDR3 is 14 residues.

The chain has TRBV27 and TRBJ2-2; D gene ambiguous. Germline CDR1 MNHEY, CDR2 SMNVEV (reference sequence). CDR3 length: 14 residues. Trimming left V 2 bases short and J 3 bases short, with 7 bases between. The CDR3 region is CASSLGRYTGELFF. CDR3 DNA sequence: TGTGCCAGCAGTTTAGGCCGTTACACCGGGGAGCTGTTTTTT.

The gene calls are TRBV7-9 and TRBJ2-3; maybe TRBD2 (6 bases). Germline V gene lookup returns CDR1 SEHNR and CDR2 FQNEAQ (reference sequence). V was pared by 3 bases and J by 2 bases, with 9 bases between. This CDR3 contains 14 residues. CDR3 in amino acids: CASSFRRDTDTQYF. In nucleotides, the CDR3 is TGTGCCAGCAGCTTCCGGCGGGACACAGATACGCAGTATTTT.

This clone was recorded once. This chain uses TRBV30 with TRBJ2-2; D is perhaps TRBD2 (6 bases). V lost 7 bases and J lost 4, with 22 bases in between. The CDR3 consists of 16 residues. Germline CDR1 and CDR2: GTSNPN and SVGIG (reference sequence). CDR3 residues: CALDVTGLPSTGELFF. In nucleotides, the CDR3 is TGTGCCTTGGACGTTACGGGACTCCCGAGCACCGGGGAGCTGTTTTTT.

The chain joins TRBV10-3 to TRBJ2-3; tentatively, D is TRBD2 (5 bases). V lost 11 bases to trimming and J lost 4 bases, with 34 bases between them. The CDR3 totals 19 residues. Germline values: CDR1 ENHRY, CDR2 SYGVKD. CDR3 amino acids: CAAIGRFSRVGLGPDTQYF. In DNA form, the CDR3 reads TGTGCCGCAATTGGCCGGTTCTCGCGGGTGGGTCTGGGTCCAGATACGCAGTATTTT.

This clone was observed a handful of times. This chain uses TRBV9 with TRBJ2-3; D is perhaps TRBD2 (7 bases). The germline V gene encodes CDR1 SGDLS and CDR2 YYNGEE. The CDR3 totals 16 residues. The V end lost 7 bases, the J end lost 4 bases, and 22 bases lay between the germline ends. CDR3 loop: CASCPRLGGGADTQYF. In nucleotides, the CDR3 is TGTGCCAGCTGTCCCCGCTTGGGGGGGGGCGCAGATACGCAGTATTTT.

This clone was seen a handful of times. The chain joins TRBV5-1 to TRBJ1-1; D might be TRBD1 (5 bases). The germline gives CDR1 SGHRS, CDR2 YFSETQ. This CDR3 comprises 15 residues. The V end lost 0 bases, the J end lost 0 bases, and 9 bases lay between the germline ends. This CDR3 is CASSLDGQMNTEAFF. The CDR3 DNA reads TGCGCCAGCAGCTTGGACGGACAAATGAACACTGAAGCTTTCTTT.

The V call is TRBV7-8, the J call TRBJ2-1; D remains ambiguous. Trimming shortened V by 2 bases and J by 10 bases, and 6 bases separated the two germline ends. This CDR3 is built from 11 residues. CDR1 is SGHVS and CDR2 is FQNEAQ in the germline V gene. In DNA form, the CDR3 reads TGTGCCAGCAGCTTATTACTAGAGCAGTTCTTC. Translated, it gives CASSLLLEQFF.

This sequence joins TRBV6-5 and TRBJ1-1; D might be TRBD1 (6 bases). Deletions cut 4 bases from V and 4 bases from J, with 13 bases between. This CDR3 has 14 amino acids. Germline CDR1 reads MNHEY; CDR2 reads SVGAGI. CDR3 residues: CASSFQGRVTEAFF. In nucleotides, the CDR3 is TGTGCCAGCAGTTTTCAGGGGCGCGTCACTGAAGCTTTCTTT.

This CDR3 reads CSVGGQGVDQPQHF. CDR3 nucleotides: TGCAGCGTTGGGGGGCAGGGGGTAGATCAGCCCCAGCATTTT. The chain carries TRBV29-1 and TRBJ1-5; the match to TRBD1 covers 7 bases. The CDR3 is 14 amino acids. V lost 4 bases and J lost 5; bases outside the gene matches: 8. The germline gives CDR1 SQVTM, CDR2 ANQGSEA.

The chain combines TRBV15 with TRBJ1-4; D not resolved. This CDR3 region has 15 residues. The V gene lost 0 bases and the J gene lost 3 bases, with 8 bases spanning the gap. Germline values: CDR1 LNHNV, CDR2 YYDKDF (reference sequence). The chain's CDR3 is CATSRDPGPNEKLFF. The CDR3, as DNA: TGTGCCACCAGCAGAGATCCGGGTCCTAATGAAAAACTGTTTTTT.

This clone was seen a handful of times. The chain couples TRBV6-1 to TRBJ1-2, with 7 bases fitting TRBD1. The CDR3 is 19 residues long. The V segment lost 1 base and the J segment 4 bases; nucleotides outside the gene matches: 18. Germline CDR1 and CDR2: MNHNS and SASEGT. The CDR3 DNA reads TGTGCCAGCAGTGAAGTGTCGGGGGCAGGGGGATTCCGGCCCTATGGCTACACCTTC. It codes for CASSEVSGAGGFRPYGYTF.

The chain couples TRBV28 to TRBJ1-3; perhaps TRBD1 as D (5 bases). The germline CDR1 and CDR2 sequences are MDHEN and SYDVKM. Trimming left V 2 bases short and J 4 bases short, with 9 bases between. The CDR3 has 14 residues. The CDR3 protein is CASSLGASGNTIYF. In DNA, the CDR3 is TGTGCCAGCAGTTTAGGGGCTTCGGGAAACACCATATATTTT. Supplemented by reference TRBV28 and TRBJ1-3, the full variable domain reads DVKVTQSSRYLVKRTGEKVFLECVQDMDHENMFWYRQDPGLGLRLIYFSYDVKMKEKGDIPEGYSVSREKKERFSLILESASTNQTSMYLCASSLGASGNTIYFGEGSWLTVV.

The J gene is TRBJ2-5, the V gene TRBV7-9, with 8 bases identical to TRBD1. The CDR3 sequence is 16 residues long. Germline V gene data show CDR1 as SEHNR and CDR2 as FQNEAQ (reference sequence). J was trimmed by 4 bases and V by 5 bases; bases with no gene match: 12. The CDR3 region is CASSQYAGTGIETQYF. Written as DNA, the CDR3 is TGTGCCAGCAGCCAGTATGCCGGGACAGGAATAGAGACCCAGTACTTC.

This sequence joins TRBV7-9 and TRBJ1-2; 7 bases are shared with TRBD1. V shed 5 bases, J shed 4 bases, and the junction held 10 bases outside the gene matches. Germline V gene lookup returns CDR1 SEHNR and CDR2 FQNEAQ (reference sequence). The CDR3 consists of 15 residues. CDR3 loop: CASSPRQGVGYGYTF. The CDR3 DNA reads TGTGCCAGCAGCCCCCGACAGGGTGTGGGCTATGGCTACACCTTC.

A few counts support this clone. V gene TRBV7-8 combines with J gene TRBJ2-1; 14 bases line up with TRBD2. This CDR3 has 17 residues. After removal of 6 bases from V and 7 bases from J, the junction contained 11 bases not matched to a gene. CDR1 SGHVS and CDR2 FQNEAQ come from the germline V gene. CDR3: CASSQRRLAGGSNEQFF. The CDR3, as DNA: TGTGCCAGCAGTCAACGCCGACTAGCGGGAGGGAGTAATGAGCAGTTCTTC.

The chain combines TRBV6-5 with TRBJ1-1; 9 bases fit TRBD1. CDR1 MNHEY and CDR2 SVGAGI come from the germline V gene. This CDR3 has 15 amino acids. V gave up 6 bases and J gave up 3 bases; unmatched junction bases: 8. CDR3 loop: CASRGQGGRYTEAFF. As DNA, the CDR3 is TGTGCCAGCAGGGGACAGGGAGGAAGGTACACTGAAGCTTTCTTT.

In regard to this clone: This may come from a read error, since a much larger clone is one base off. This CDR3 is also generated by other DNA sequences in the sample. This chain connects TRBV15 to TRBJ1-2; D ambiguous. V lost 0 bases to trimming and J lost 6 bases, with 8 bases between them. Looked up from germline, CDR1 is LNHNV and CDR2 is YYDKDF (reference sequence). The length of the CDR3 is 13 residues. The CDR3 sequence is CATSREEGDGYTF. The DNA for the CDR3 is TGTGCCACCAGCAGAGAAGAGGGTGATGGCTACACCTTC.

This clone occurred a few times. V is TRBV7-8 and J is TRBJ1-6, with 8 bases matching TRBD1. The V segment lost 5 bases and the J segment 6 bases; nucleotides outside the gene matches: 9. This CDR3 spans 16 amino acids. CDR1 and CDR2 from the germline V gene are SGHVS and FQNEAQ. Here the CDR3 reads CASSENQGARNSPLHF. In DNA, the CDR3 is TGTGCCAGCAGCGAGAACCAGGGGGCGCGTAATTCACCCCTCCACTTT.

This clone was detected a few times. Here the CDR3 reads CASSGHSNQPQHF. In nucleotides, the CDR3 is TGTGCCAGCAGCGGACATAGCAATCAGCCCCAGCATTTT. The chain links TRBV25-1 to TRBJ1-5; possibly TRBD1 for D (5 bases). Trimming removed 6 bases from V and 0 bases from J, with 6 bases in between. This CDR3 region has 13 residues. CDR1 is MGHDK, CDR2 SYGVNS, per germline.